This T cell receptor (beta chain) was documented in a study of blood T cell repertoires in COVID-19. Method: immunoSEQ multiplex PCR; TCRdb's copy keeps in-frame clones and lacks some. Of around 160,000 clones in the sample, about 83% were seen once. This clonotype was sampled from a woman aged 50 to 60 who had been exposed to COVID-19. Sequenced sample: PBMCs or T cells enriched from blood (not recorded which).

The CDR3 region has the DNA TGTGCCCAATCCCAGGGTAGGTACGAGCAGTACTTC. Its protein is CAQSQGRYEQYF. The rearrangement uses TRBV6-5 and TRBJ2-7; D perhaps matches TRBD1 (5 bases). Germline CDR1 is MNHEY and CDR2 is SVGAGI. The germline V and J ends were trimmed by 11 bases and 4 bases, with 15 bases remaining between them. This CDR3 has 12 amino acids.